Listed here are 11 T cell receptor beta chains from one sample, sequenced in a study of T cell repertoires in cytomegalovirus infection. One entry per CDR3 protein results from TCRdb running MiXCR on the reads. The sample yields about 740,000 distinct CDR3 sequences, about 40% seen once. Sequencing used PBMCs. These receptors originate from a human donor in good health (CMV status not recorded). Some clones in this sample may be carry-over from other donors' samples.

About this clonotype itself: This may arise from a read error, as a much more abundant clone is one base away. The V and J genes are TRBV7-6 and TRBJ2-1; D might be TRBD2 (6 bases). The CDR3 has 15 residues. Germline CDR1 and CDR2: SGHVS and FNYEAQ. The CDR3 spells CVSSLGTLYDNEQFF. The DNA for the CDR3 is TGTGTCAGCAGCCTAGGGACTCTCTATGACAATGAGCAGTTCTTC.

The chain recombines TRBV2 with TRBJ1-2, with a possible D match to TRBD1 (5 bases). This CDR3 region has 14 residues. Trimming stripped 1 base from V and 5 bases from J, with 11 bases between. Germline V gives CDR1 SNHLY, CDR2 FYNNEI. The CDR3, as DNA: TGTGCCAGCAGTGAAGGGGGGACGGATTATGGCTACACCTTC. Protein sequence: CASSEGGTDYGYTF.

The chain recombines TRBV27 with TRBJ1-6; TRBD1 aligns across 9 bases. Germline values: CDR1 MNHEY, CDR2 SMNVEV (reference sequence). The CDR3 loop spans 15 amino acids. The ends lost 6 bases at V and 13 bases at J; junction bases unmatched: 13. The CDR3 nucleotides read TGTGCCAGCAGGACCACCGGGACAGGGTATCTGCCCCTCCACTTT. This codes for CASRTTGTGYLPLHF.

This clonotype turned up a few times. The chain links TRBV27 to TRBJ2-3, with D perhaps TRBD1 or TRBD2 (6 bases each). CDR1 is MNHEY and CDR2 is SMNVEV in the germline V gene (reference sequence). This CDR3 is 15 amino acids long. Trimming left V 3 bases short and J 2 bases short, with 12 bases between. CDR3 residues: CASSFPGAPTDTQYF. Written as DNA, the CDR3 is TGTGCCAGCAGTTTTCCGGGGGCCCCCACAGATACGCAGTATTTT.

The V and J genes are TRBV5-4 and TRBJ2-7; D perhaps matches TRBD1 (5 bases). V dropped 0 bases and J dropped 3 bases, with 10 bases sitting between them. CDR1 and CDR2 (germline): SGHNT, YYREEE (reference sequence). CDR3 size: 14 residues. This CDR3 is CASSLDPDSYEQYF. Here the CDR3 DNA reads TGTGCCAGCAGCTTGGACCCCGACAGCTACGAGCAGTACTTC.

This clonotype was detected only a few times. This CDR3 reads CASRFTGTNTGELFF. The DNA for the CDR3 is TGTGCCAGCAGATTTACAGGAACGAACACCGGGGAGCTGTTTTTT. The chain has TRBV27 and TRBJ2-2; D is possibly TRBD1 (5 bases). There are 15 residues in the CDR3. From germline, CDR1 is MNHEY and CDR2 SMNVEV (reference sequence). Trimming took 6 bases from V and 0 from J, leaving 11 bases between them.

The V call is TRBV28, the J call TRBJ2-2; D is ambiguous. This CDR3 spans 13 amino acids. V was pared by 4 bases and J by 3 bases, with 6 bases between. Germline V gene sequence: CDR1 MDHEN, CDR2 SYDVKM. The CDR3 bases are TGTGCCAGCAGTTCCCAGGACACCGGGGAGCTGTTTTTT. It encodes CASSSQDTGELFF.

This clonotype was recorded many times. The DNA of the CDR3 is TGTGCCAGCAGCTTAGCGGAGTACCAAGAGACCCAGTACTTC. Its protein is CASSLAEYQETQYF. V is TRBV7-9 and J is TRBJ2-5; no firm D call. This CDR3 contains 14 residues. V lost 0 bases, J lost 0 bases, and 5 bases lay in between. In germline, CDR1 is SEHNR, CDR2 FQNEAQ (reference sequence).

The chain joins TRBV20-1 to TRBJ2-7; tentatively, D is TRBD2 (6 bases). The V and J ends lost 0 bases and 3 bases respectively, with 15 bases between them. The CDR3 loop spans 15 amino acids. Germline V gene data show CDR1 as DFQATT and CDR2 as SNEGSKA (reference sequence). The CDR3 loop is CSARERDSLVYEQYF. The CDR3 DNA sequence: TGCAGTGCTAGAGAACGGGACTCCCTGGTCTACGAGCAGTACTTC.

V is TRBV4-1 and J is TRBJ1-5; maybe TRBD1 (6 bases). The germline V gene encodes CDR1 MGHRA and CDR2 YSYEKL. V was trimmed by 0 bases and J by 5 bases, leaving 17 bases between them. This CDR3 has 17 residues. The CDR3 spells CASSQDWPSGGHQPQHF. The CDR3 DNA follows: TGCGCCAGCAGCCAAGATTGGCCTTCTGGGGGCCATCAGCCCCAGCATTTT.

This clonotype was picked up a small number of times. This chain connects TRBV19 to TRBJ1-1, with 7 bases fitting TRBD1. Germline CDR1 is LNHDA and CDR2 is SQIVND (reference sequence). The CDR3 extends over 14 amino acids. Losses at the gene ends were 5 bases for V and 6 bases for J; bases not matched to a gene: 9. The CDR3 here is CASSSRQGWSEAFF. CDR3 bases: TGTGCCAGTAGTTCCCGACAGGGATGGTCTGAAGCTTTCTTT.